A selection of T cell receptor beta chains follows, all from one sample in a study of blood T cell repertoires in COVID-19. Assay: immunoSEQ multiplex PCR; the TCRdb copy retains only in-frame clones and omits some. This table has some 150,000 clones, 70% to 80% appearing once. The source material was peripheral blood. Receptors originate from a woman in her sixties or seventies with COVID-19, enrolled during active disease. CDR3s include the opening cysteine and the closing phenylalanine or tryptophan. A D gene is named only where the DNA matches it firmly. Only some rows state a clone size, as once, few, many or a class for expanded clones.

CDR3nt,CDR3aa,v_gene,d_gene,abundance,j_gene
TGTGCCAGCAGTAAATACGGCCGTGCGGGGGTACTTGCCTACGAGCAGTACTTC,CASSKYGRAGVLAYEQYF,TRBV2,TRBD2,NA,TRBJ2-7
TGTGCCAGCAGTACCCACAGGACCGCTCACGAGCAGTACTTC,CASSTHRTAHEQYF,TRBV2,NA,NA,TRBJ2-7
TGTGCCAGCAGCCAAGTCGGGTTCGGGGAATCACCCCTCCACTTT,CASSQVGFGESPLHF,TRBV3-1/TRBV3-2,NA,NA,TRBJ1-6
TGCGCCAGCAGCCCGGGACTAGCGGGGGCCCGGGGCACAGATACGCAGTATTTT,CASSPGLAGARGTDTQYF,TRBV5-1,TRBD2,NA,TRBJ2-3
TGTGCCACCCGGACAGGGGGAAGAGGAACTGAAGCTTTCTTT,CATRTGGRGTEAFF,TRBV6-6,TRBD1,NA,TRBJ1-1
TGTGCCAGCAGTTACGCGGGGGCTGGGGCCAACGTCCTGACTTTC,CASSYAGAGANVLTF,TRBV6-5,TRBD2,NA,TRBJ2-6
TGTGCCAGTACTCCACTGGGGGGGGTAACCTATCAGCCCCAGCATTTT,CASTPLGGVTYQPQHF,TRBV19,NA,NA,TRBJ1-5
TGCGCCAGCAGCCTGTACGGACAGAAAAATGAAAAACTGTTTTTT,CASSLYGQKNEKLFF,TRBV5-1,NA,NA,TRBJ1-4
TGTGCCAGCAGTTACCCGATACGGGTGAACACTGAAGCTTTCTTT,CASSYPIRVNTEAFF,TRBV6-2/TRBV6-3,NA,NA,TRBJ1-1
TGTGCCAGAAGACAGGGAGGTTCCTATAATTCACCCCTCCACTTT,CARRQGGSYNSPLHF,TRBV24-1,TRBD1,few,TRBJ1-6
TGTGCCTGCCGGCCAGGGGCAGACAATCAGCCCCAGCATTTT,CACRPGADNQPQHF,TRBV6-5,NA,once,TRBJ1-5
TGTGCCAGCAGCGCGATAGGTGGTTTCGGAGGCTACGAGCAGTACTTC,CASSAIGGFGGYEQYF,TRBV5-5,NA,NA,TRBJ2-7
TGTGCCAGCAGCTTACGGGCCCAGGGGAATGAAAAACTGTTTTTT,CASSLRAQGNEKLFF,TRBV7-9,NA,NA,TRBJ1-4
TGTGCCAGTAGTGATAGCGGGGGAGTACAAGAGACCCAGTACTTC,CASSDSGGVQETQYF,TRBV19,TRBD2,NA,TRBJ2-5
TGTGCCAGTAGCAACAGGGGGGATGAAAAACTGTTTTTT,CASSNRGDEKLFF,TRBV19,TRBD1,NA,TRBJ1-4
TGTGCCAGCAGTCCCCTCGCGGGGATTAATGAAAAACTGTTTTTT,CASSPLAGINEKLFF,TRBV28,NA,NA,TRBJ1-4
TGTGCCAGCAGCTCGATCAGCGGGGGGGCCCGTTTAATGGCCTACAATGAGCAGTTCTTC,CASSSISGGARLMAYNEQFF,TRBV5-5,TRBD2,NA,TRBJ2-1
TGTGCCAGCCAGGGTTGGGGAAGTAACACTGAAGCTTTCTTT,CASQGWGSNTEAFF,TRBV2,NA,NA,TRBJ1-1
TGCGCCAGCAGCTTGGCCGGAGGGGTCGGGAACACTGAAGCTTTCTTT,CASSLAGGVGNTEAFF,TRBV5-1,NA,few,TRBJ1-1
TGTGCCAGCAACAGGGAGGGTTACACTGAAGCTTTCTTT,CASNREGYTEAFF,TRBV28,NA,NA,TRBJ1-1
TGTGCCAGCAGCTTAACGGAGGGGGAGCAGTTCTTC,CASSLTEGEQFF,TRBV7-3,NA,NA,TRBJ2-1
TGTGCCAGCAGCCAGTCTAGCGGGGGGGCCTACAATGAGCAGTTCTTC,CASSQSSGGAYNEQFF,TRBV3-1/TRBV3-2,TRBD2,NA,TRBJ2-1
TGTGCCAGCAGTCCTAGGACAGCGTTCCGTTCTAACTATGGCTACACCTTC,CASSPRTAFRSNYGYTF,TRBV6-6,NA,NA,TRBJ1-2
TGTGCCAGTAGCCCTATCGGACAGGTCTATGGCTACACCTTC,CASSPIGQVYGYTF,TRBV19,TRBD1,NA,TRBJ1-2
TGCGCCAGCAGCTTAAAGCGGGGCACAGATACGCAGTATTTT,CASSLKRGTDTQYF,TRBV5-1,NA,NA,TRBJ2-3
TGTGCCAGCAGCTACGCCGGGACAGTGGGCCAGCCCCAGCATTTT,CASSYAGTVGQPQHF,TRBV5-6,TRBD1,NA,TRBJ1-5
TGTGCCAGCAGCTCAGTGTTGGAGACTGAAGCTTTCTTT,CASSSVLETEAFF,TRBV5-4,NA,NA,TRBJ1-1
TGCGCCAGCAGCCAAGGACAGTCGGATACGCAGTATTTT,CASSQGQSDTQYF,TRBV4-1,NA,NA,TRBJ2-3
TGTGCCAGCAGCGTCGTCCCTTTCACAGATACGCAGTATTTT,CASSVVPFTDTQYF,TRBV9,NA,few,TRBJ2-3
TGTGCCAGTAGTCCATCCTACAATGAGCAGTTCTTC,CASSPSYNEQFF,TRBV19,NA,once,TRBJ2-1
TGTGCCAGCAGTCGGACTAGCGCGAACACCGGGGAGCTGTTTTTT,CASSRTSANTGELFF,TRBV2,TRBD2,NA,TRBJ2-2
TGCGCCACCTCACCGGCAGGGGCGGCTGGCTACACCTTC,CATSPAGAAGYTF,TRBV5-1,NA,NA,TRBJ1-2
TGTGCCAGCAGCTTGGGACAGCCAACTGGAAACACCATATATTTT,CASSLGQPTGNTIYF,TRBV7-9,TRBD1,NA,TRBJ1-3
TGTGCCAGCAGCTTTGGGGACAGGGGCTTCGAGCAGTACTTC,CASSFGDRGFEQYF,TRBV11-2,TRBD1,NA,TRBJ2-7
TGTGCCAGCAGCTTGGAAGCGGGATTAACAGATACGCAGTATTTT,CASSLEAGLTDTQYF,TRBV7-2,TRBD2,NA,TRBJ2-3
TGTGCCAGCAGCTTAGTAGTAACCGTAGGCCAGGTCGAGCAGTACTTC,CASSLVVTVGQVEQYF,TRBV7-2,NA,NA,TRBJ2-7
TGTGCCAGCAGTAAAAGCGGATTACAAGAGACCCAGTACTTC,CASSKSGLQETQYF,TRBV2,NA,NA,TRBJ2-5
TGTGCCAGCAGCGCGACTAGCCCATCCTACGAGCAGTACTTC,CASSATSPSYEQYF,TRBV7-9,TRBD2,NA,TRBJ2-7
TGTGCCAGCAGTTTATGGCCGAGGGGCTACACCTTC,CASSLWPRGYTF,TRBV28,NA,NA,TRBJ1-2
TGTGCCAGCAGCTGGGGAGGATTAGCCCATGAGCAGTTCTTC,CASSWGGLAHEQFF,TRBV7-2,NA,NA,TRBJ2-1
TGTGCCAGCACAACGGAGGCAGGCACGCAGTATTTT,CASTTEAGTQYF,TRBV9,NA,NA,TRBJ2-3
TGTGCCAGCAGTGGTGTTCAGGTCCAGTACTTC,CASSGVQVQYF,TRBV2,NA,NA,TRBJ2-5
TGTGCCAGCAGTGAACGGGGTGCGAGCAATCAGCCCCAGCATTTT,CASSERGASNQPQHF,TRBV2,NA,NA,TRBJ1-5
TGTGCCAGCAGCCAAGAGGTCACCTATAGCAATCAGCCCCAGCATTTT,CASSQEVTYSNQPQHF,TRBV4-2,NA,NA,TRBJ1-5
TGTGCCAGCACCACCTATCTGGCGGCTAATGAAAAACTGTTTTTT,CASTTYLAANEKLFF,TRBV6-5,NA,few,TRBJ1-4
TGTGCCACCAGCAAAAGGGGGCCCGGGACAGTTCTGACTGGGGCCAACGTCCTGACTTTC,CATSKRGPGTVLTGANVLTF,TRBV15,TRBD1,once,TRBJ2-6
TGTGCCAGCAGGGACAGAGTCTCTGGAAACACCATATATTTT,CASRDRVSGNTIYF,TRBV6-4,NA,NA,TRBJ1-3
TGTGCCAGCAGTGTCAGAGTGGACAGGGATTGGGAGAATCGTGAAAAACTGTTTTTT,CASSVRVDRDWENREKLFF,TRBV6-1,TRBD1,NA,TRBJ1-4
TGTGCCAGCAGTTTTGGCCGGGACAGGGCCTACGAGCAGTACTTC,CASSFGRDRAYEQYF,TRBV27,TRBD1,NA,TRBJ2-7
TGCGCCAGCAGCTCCGGGACAGGGGTTACGGGCTACACCTTC,CASSSGTGVTGYTF,TRBV5-1,TRBD1,NA,TRBJ1-2
TGTGCCAGTAGCACCTGGGACAAGGACTACGAGCAGTACTTC,CASSTWDKDYEQYF,TRBV19,NA,few,TRBJ2-7